This T cell receptor beta chain was retrieved from a study of shared clonotypes between healthy human individuals. CDR1 and CDR2 (germline): SGHTS, YDEGEE. The CDR3 covers 15 residues. Trimming at V came to 5 bases and at J to 5 bases, leaving 6 bases not matched to a gene. Data came from immunoSEQ multiplex PCR; TCRdb stores just in-frame clones and leaves some out. Of under 1,100,000 clones in the sample, 78% were seen once. The sample taken for sequencing was memory CD4+ T cells from PBMCs. The sample's subset: CD45RA-negative fraction. The chain links TRBV5-8 to TRBJ2-2; 10 nucleotides agree with TRBD2. This sequence originates from a man younger than 35 in good health. Some clones in this sample may be carry-over from other donors' samples. This CDR3 is CASRPRLAGTGELFF. The CDR3, as DNA: TGTGCCAGCAGGCCCAGACTAGCGGGTACCGGGGAGCTGTTTTTT.